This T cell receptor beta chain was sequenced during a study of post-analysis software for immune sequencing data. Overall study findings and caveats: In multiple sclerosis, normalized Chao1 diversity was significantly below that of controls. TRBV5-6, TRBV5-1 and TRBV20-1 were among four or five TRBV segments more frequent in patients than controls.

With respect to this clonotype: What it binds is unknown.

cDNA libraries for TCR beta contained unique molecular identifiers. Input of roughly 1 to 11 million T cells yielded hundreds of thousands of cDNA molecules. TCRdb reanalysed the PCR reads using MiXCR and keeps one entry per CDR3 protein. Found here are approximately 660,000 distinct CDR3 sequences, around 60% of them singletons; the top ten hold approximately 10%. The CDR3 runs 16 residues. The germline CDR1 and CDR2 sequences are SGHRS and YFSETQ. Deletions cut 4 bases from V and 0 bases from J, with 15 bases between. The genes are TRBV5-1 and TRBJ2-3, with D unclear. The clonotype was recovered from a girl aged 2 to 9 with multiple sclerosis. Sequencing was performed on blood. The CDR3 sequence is CASSLLGRYSTDTQYF. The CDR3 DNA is TGCGCCAGCAGCCTCCTAGGACGTTATAGCACAGATACGCAGTATTTT.